The 31 T cell receptor beta chains given below trace back to one sample, sequenced in a study of Graves' ophthalmopathy and Graves' hyperthyroidism. The authors amplified TCR beta CDR3 regions, and they did so from RNA transcripts for repertoire sequencing. The first round was an RT-PCR with HTBI primers, and the second round was a multiplex PCR. TCRdb recomputed calls from the multiplex PCR reads with MiXCR, one row per CDR3 protein. This sample yields some 160,000 distinct CDR3 sequences, of which 39% are seen a single time; approximately 8.9% belongs to the top ten. The sample was peripheral blood. The receptors were sampled from a young man with Graves' ophthalmopathy.

This clonotype was counted many times. V and J are TRBV20-1 and TRBJ2-5, with 12 bases matching TRBD2. V lost 5 bases and J lost 5; bases outside the gene matches: 9. The CDR3 runs 15 residues. CDR1 DFQATT and CDR2 SNEGSKA come from the germline V gene (reference sequence). CDR3 in DNA: TGCAGTGCTGGGACTAGCGGGCCCGTGCGGGAGACCCAGTACTTC. Its translation: CSAGTSGPVRETQYF.

This clonotype was seen many times. The J gene is TRBJ1-1, the V gene TRBV28, with 9 bases identical to TRBD1. This CDR3 is built from 16 residues. Germline CDR1 MDHEN, CDR2 SYDVKM. V was clipped by 2 bases and J by 0 bases; unmatched bases: 4. CDR3 residues: CASSLGTGSVNTEAFF. The CDR3, as DNA: TGTGCCAGCAGTTTAGGGACAGGGTCGGTGAACACTGAAGCTTTCTTT. The full variable domain, its missing parts supplied by reference TRBV28 and TRBJ1-1, is DVKVTQSSRYLVKRTGEKVFLECVQDMDHENMFWYRQDPGLGLRLIYFSYDVKMKEKGDIPEGYSVSREKKERFSLILESASTNQTSMYLCASSLGTGSVNTEAFFGQGTRLTVV.

The DNA of the CDR3 is TGTGCCAGCAGTTATGGGGGGCGCCGCAATCAGCCCCAGCATTTT. Amino acid sequence: CASSYGGRRNQPQHF. V gene TRBV28 combines with J gene TRBJ1-5, with TRBD1 as a possible D gene (6 bases). CDR3 length: 15 residues. Germline-derived CDR1 and CDR2 are MDHEN and SYDVKM. Trimming took off 4 bases at V and 2 bases at J, with 12 bases between the two ends.

This clonotype was detected ten times or more. This chain uses TRBV7-8 with TRBJ1-1; a possible D gene is TRBD1 (5 bases). This CDR3 comprises 14 residues. The V end lost 0 bases, the J end lost 6 bases, and 11 bases lay between the germline ends. Germline V lookup: CDR1 SGHVS, CDR2 FQNEAQ. CDR3 residues: CASSLARDSPEAFF. CDR3 nucleotides: TGTGCCAGCAGCTTAGCCCGGGACTCCCCTGAAGCTTTCTTT.

This chain joins TRBV20-1 and TRBJ1-1; 7 bases agree with TRBD1. The CDR3 totals 12 residues. Looked up from germline, CDR1 is DFQATT and CDR2 is SNEGSKA (reference sequence). Trimming cost V 3 bases and J 10 bases; bases outside gene matches: 8. This CDR3 reads CSARETGRGAFF. In DNA form, the CDR3 reads TGCAGTGCTAGGGAGACAGGGAGGGGAGCTTTCTTT.

This clonotype was seen ten or more times. The chain recombines TRBV18 with TRBJ2-5, with 8 bases aligning to TRBD1. The CDR3 is made up of 15 amino acids. V lost 2 bases, J lost 4 bases, and 6 bases stayed unmatched. Germline V gives CDR1 KGHSH, CDR2 LQKENI. This chain's CDR3 is CASSPRDRRGETQYF. The CDR3 nucleotides read TGTGCCAGCTCACCAAGGGACAGGAGGGGAGAGACCCAGTACTTC.

This clonotype was counted a few times. The chain couples TRBV10-3 to TRBJ1-2; the D is unclear. This CDR3 contains 14 residues. The V gene's germline CDR1 is ENHRY and CDR2 SYGVKD. The V and J ends lost 7 bases and 7 bases respectively, with 19 bases between them. The DNA of the CDR3 is TGTGCCATCACCGAGGAGCGGGGTGTGGGTGGCTACACCTTC. It is translated as CAITEERGVGGYTF.

The chain combines TRBV28 with TRBJ1-2; no clear D gene. V was cut by 3 bases and J by 4 bases, with 6 bases left in between. There are 12 residues in the CDR3. Germline V CDR1 and CDR2: MDHEN, SYDVKM. The CDR3 DNA follows: TGTGCCAGCAGTTTTCGGACCTATGGCTACACCTTC. It yields the protein CASSFRTYGYTF.

In its sample, this clonotype was seen many times. CDR3 bases: TGTGCCAGCAGTCGCAAAGCGGACCAGTACGAGCAGTACTTC. Translated: CASSRKADQYEQYF. V gene TRBV7-8 combines with J gene TRBJ2-7; tentatively, D is TRBD2 (5 bases). The V gene lost 6 bases and the J gene lost 4 bases, with 16 bases spanning the gap. The CDR3 runs 14 residues. Germline V gives CDR1 SGHVS, CDR2 FQNEAQ. Based on the CDR3 plus reference TRBV7-8 and TRBJ2-7, the full variable domain is GAGVSQSPRYKVAKRGQDVALRCDPISGHVSLFWYQQALGQGPEFLTYFQNEAQLDKSGLPSDRFFAERPEGSVSTLKIQRTQQEDSAVYLCASSRKADQYEQYFGPGTRLTVT.

The rearrangement links TRBV10-3 to TRBJ2-7, with D perhaps TRBD1 (6 bases). Between the trimmed V and J ends, which lost 0 bases and 0 bases, there was a span of 15 bases. The CDR3 sequence is 17 residues long. Germline V lookup: CDR1 ENHRY, CDR2 SYGVKD. CDR3 sequence reads: CAISESSRQGSSYEQYF. The CDR3 DNA is TGTGCCATCAGTGAGTCGTCGAGGCAGGGGAGCTCCTACGAGCAGTACTTC.

At least ten counts were recorded for this clonotype. This sequence joins TRBV6-2 or TRBV6-3 and TRBJ1-1; D gene uncertain. The CDR3 loop spans 13 amino acids. CDR1 MNHEY and CDR2 SVGEGT come from the germline V gene. With 5 bases removed from V and 1 base from J, the gap between germline ends came to 8 bases. As DNA, the CDR3 is TGTGCCAGCAGTGGTCAGGCGAACACTGAAGCTTTCTTT. Residues: CASSGQANTEAFF.

This clonotype was seen repeatedly, ten times or more. The V call is TRBV19, the J call TRBJ2-7; D possibly corresponds to TRBD2 (5 bases). Germline V lookup: CDR1 LNHDA, CDR2 SQIVND (reference sequence). The CDR3 totals 10 residues. Trimming stripped 7 bases from V and 8 bases from J, with 9 bases between. The CDR3 region is CASKGAKQYF. Written as DNA, the CDR3 is TGTGCCAGTAAGGGAGCCAAGCAGTACTTC. The whole variable domain, remainder taken from reference TRBV19 and TRBJ2-7, is DGGITQSPKYLFRKEGQNVTLSCEQNLNHDAMYWYRQDPGQGLRLIYYSQIVNDFQKGDIAEGYSVSREKKESFPLTVTSAQKNPTAFYLCASKGAKQYFGPGTRLTVT.

In this sample, this clonotype turned up many times. The chain carries TRBV6-5 and TRBJ2-7; the D call may be TRBD1 or TRBD2 (5 bases each). The CDR3 loop spans 15 amino acids. Trimming left V 2 bases short and J 4 bases short, with 15 bases between. Germline CDR1 is MNHEY and CDR2 is SVGAGI. The CDR3 bases are TGTGCCAGCAGTTACCAACCAGGGAGTTCATACGAGCAGTACTTC. Encoded protein: CASSYQPGSSYEQYF.

The genes are TRBV4-3 and TRBJ2-5; D not certain. CDR3 length equals 12 residues. Trimming took 3 bases from V and 7 from J, leaving 9 bases between them. The germline gives CDR1 LGHNA, CDR2 YSLEER. CDR3 sequence: CASSQGLGTQYF. The CDR3 DNA reads TGCGCCAGCAGCCAGGGGTTGGGGACCCAGTACTTC.

This clonotype was picked up many times. The rearrangement uses TRBV7-2 and TRBJ1-6, with D possibly TRBD1 on 5 matching bases. The CDR3 spans 13 residues. Trimming pared 3 bases from V and 9 bases from J, leaving 9 bases between. Germline assignment: CDR1 SGHTA and CDR2 FQGNSA. CDR3 sequence: CASSLGGGSPLHF. Here the CDR3 DNA reads TGTGCCAGCAGCTTGGGGGGTGGTTCACCCCTCCACTTT.

This clonotype occurred many times. V gene TRBV4-1 combines with J gene TRBJ2-2; 7 bases map to TRBD1. J gave up 2 bases and V 6 bases, and 6 bases lay outside the gene matches. This CDR3 has 15 residues. The germline V gene has CDR1 MGHRA and CDR2 YSYEKL. The CDR3 protein is CASSYQGGNTGELFF. The DNA for the CDR3 is TGCGCCAGCAGTTATCAAGGGGGCAACACCGGGGAGCTGTTTTTT.

This chain uses TRBV28 with TRBJ2-7; no clear D. Trimming stripped 5 bases from V and 2 bases from J, with 19 bases between. CDR1 and CDR2 (germline): MDHEN, SYDVKM. The CDR3 runs to 16 residues. CDR3 amino acids: CASSPADAEDTYEQYF. CDR3 nucleotides: TGTGCCAGCAGTCCTGCGGATGCGGAAGATACCTACGAGCAGTACTTC.

This clonotype was counted at least ten times. The chain has TRBV28 and TRBJ2-5, with D hard to call. CDR1 is MDHEN and CDR2 is SYDVKM in the germline V gene. Trimming removed 4 bases from V and 5 bases from J, with 14 bases in between. CDR3 size: 14 residues. CDR3 DNA sequence: TGTGCCAGCAGTTCCCAGGACGTGCGGGAGACCCAGTACTTC. This gives the protein CASSSQDVRETQYF.

This rearrangement joins TRBV6-5 to TRBJ1-2; D unresolved. Germline V lookup: CDR1 MNHEY, CDR2 SVGAGI. This CDR3 is built from 14 residues. V lost 2 bases, J lost 4 bases, and 11 bases lay in between. The CDR3 coding sequence is TGTGCCAGCAGTTACACCGGGAACGTCTATGGCTACACCTTC. Its protein is CASSYTGNVYGYTF.

This chain uses TRBV12-3 or TRBV12-4 with TRBJ1-5; unclear D gene. With 1 base removed from V and 7 bases from J, the gap between germline ends came to 11 bases. This CDR3 has 14 amino acids. CDR3 nucleotide sequence: TGTGCCAGCAGTTTAGTGCCCTTTGGGCAGCCCCAGCATTTT. It encodes CASSLVPFGQPQHF.

The rearrangement joins TRBV12-3 or TRBV12-4 to TRBJ1-5; D remains ambiguous. The V and J ends lost 2 bases and 1 base respectively, with 6 bases between them. There are 14 residues in the CDR3. This CDR3 is CASSLWPSNQPQHF. The DNA for the CDR3 is TGTGCCAGCAGTTTATGGCCCAGCAATCAGCCCCAGCATTTT.

This clonotype has a count of ten or more. This chain uses TRBV20-1 with TRBJ2-7; D is possibly TRBD1 or TRBD2 (5 bases each). The ends were cut back, 4 bases at V and 2 bases at J, with 15 bases in the middle. The germline V gene has CDR1 DFQATT and CDR2 SNEGSKA (reference sequence). CDR3 length: 14 amino acids. CDR3 coding DNA: TGCAGTGCTAATGGGGACCCGCGCCCCTACGAGCAGTACTTC. This sequence encodes CSANGDPRPYEQYF.

A word on this clonotype: One end of the junction varies from germline; a read error may be responsible. The chain links TRBV12-3 or TRBV12-4 to TRBJ2-5, with TRBD2 as a possible D gene (6 bases). CDR3 size: 16 residues. The CDR3 coding sequence is TGTGCCAGCAGCTTAGTTTTTAGCGGCCCACAAGAGACCCAGTACTTC. As protein: CASSLVFSGPQETQYF.

In this sample, this clonotype turned up many times. The V and J genes are TRBV7-9 and TRBJ2-5, with D tentatively TRBD1 (5 bases). Deletions cut 3 bases from V and 1 base from J, with 9 bases between. CDR1 and CDR2 (germline): SEHNR, FQNEAQ (reference sequence). The CDR3 is made up of 14 amino acids. CDR3 DNA: TGTGCCAGCAGCTTCCGACAGTTCCAAGAGACCCAGTACTTC. It is translated as CASSFRQFQETQYF. Combining the CDR3 with reference TRBV7-9 and TRBJ2-5 gives the whole variable domain DTGVSQNPRHKITKRGQNVTFRCDPISEHNRLYWYRQTLGQGPEFLTYFQNEAQLEKSRLLSDRFSAERPKGSFSTLEIQRTEQGDSAMYLCASSFRQFQETQYFGPGTRLLVL.

This clonotype was found many times. This chain connects TRBV12-3 or TRBV12-4 to TRBJ1-2; no reliable D call. V lost 1 base and J lost 2, with 5 bases in between. The CDR3 runs 13 residues. The CDR3 bases are TGTGCCAGCAGTTTAGACAAGAACTATGGCTACACCTTC. Encoded protein: CASSLDKNYGYTF.

At least ten counts were recorded for this clonotype. The chain uses TRBV18 and TRBJ2-7; 14 bases are a match to TRBD2. Looked up from germline, CDR1 is KGHSH and CDR2 is LQKENI. J was trimmed by 6 bases and V by 4 bases; bases with no gene match: 8. The CDR3 totals 16 residues. CDR3 protein: CASSRGLAGDGGEQYF. The CDR3 DNA follows: TGTGCCAGCTCACGGGGACTAGCGGGAGACGGCGGCGAGCAGTACTTC.

There are many counts of this clonotype. The J gene is TRBJ2-5, the V gene TRBV10-3, with D tentatively TRBD2 (5 bases). Trimming stripped 6 bases from V and 2 bases from J, with 13 bases between. CDR3 length: 14 amino acids. The germline gives CDR1 ENHRY, CDR2 SYGVKD. The CDR3 region has the DNA TGTGCCATCAGCCTTGGGAGATTGCAAGAGACCCAGTACTTC. Protein product: CAISLGRLQETQYF.

This clonotype was recorded at least ten times. V gene TRBV7-2 combines with J gene TRBJ2-7; 9 positions match TRBD2. Germline loops: CDR1 SGHTA, CDR2 FQGNSA. This CDR3 contains 13 residues. V lost 5 bases and J lost 4; bases outside the gene matches: 3. The CDR3 loop is CASSLSGRYEQYF. The CDR3 bases are TGTGCCAGCAGCCTTAGCGGGAGATACGAGCAGTACTTC.

V is TRBV12-3 or TRBV12-4 and J is TRBJ1-5; D might be TRBD1 (5 bases). This CDR3 has 13 amino acids. Trimming shortened V by 6 bases and J by 7 bases, and 13 bases separated the two germline ends. The CDR3 here is CASSVARAQPQHF. The CDR3 DNA is TGTGCCAGCAGCGTCGCCAGGGCCCAGCCCCAGCATTTT.

This clonotype was seen repeatedly, ten times or more. J is TRBJ1-1 and V is TRBV6-5, with 7 bases identical to TRBD1. The trim removed 0 bases at V and 5 bases at J, leaving 6 bases unmatched. The length of the CDR3 is 15 residues. Per the germline V gene, CDR1 is MNHEY and CDR2 is SVGAGI. CDR3 nucleotide sequence: TGTGCCAGCAGTTACTCCAGGGGGGGCCGGACTGAAGCTTTCTTT. This translates into CASSYSRGGRTEAFF.

This clonotype was counted ten times or more. In nucleotides, the CDR3 is TGTGCCAGCAGCTTAGAGGGAGAGACTGAAGCTTTCTTT. Residues: CASSLEGETEAFF. The rearrangement joins TRBV7-6 to TRBJ1-1, with D uncertain. This CDR3 contains 13 residues. In germline, CDR1 is SGHVS, CDR2 FNYEAQ. V lost 1 base and J lost 5, with 8 bases in between.